The 21 T cell receptor beta chains below all came from one sample that was sequenced in a study of control samples from healthy donors and cancer patients. Method: immunoSEQ multiplex PCR; TCRdb's copy keeps in-frame clones and lacks some. The sample yields about 150,000 clones, 94% seen once. What was sequenced was blood. The receptors shown here come from a woman between 40 and 50 years old in good health.

The CDR3 region is CASSTPLREDTGELFF. CDR3 DNA: TGTGCCAGCAGCACCCCTTTGCGGGAGGACACCGGGGAGCTGTTTTTT. The chain has TRBV7-9 and TRBJ2-2, with 8 positions matching TRBD2. This CDR3 region has 16 residues. V was clipped by 5 bases and J by 3 bases; unmatched bases: 8. Germline CDR1 SEHNR, CDR2 FQNEAQ (reference sequence).

This chain connects TRBV7-3 to TRBJ2-3; D might be TRBD1 or TRBD2, each matching 5 bases. The CDR3 is 15 residues long. Germline values: CDR1 SGHTA, CDR2 FQGTGA. Trimming removed 2 bases from V and 2 bases from J, with 11 bases in between. The CDR3 DNA is TGTGCCAGCAGCTTAGAGGGGATATCCACAGATACGCAGTATTTT. This encodes CASSLEGISTDTQYF.

The rearrangement joins TRBV2 to TRBJ1-1; TRBD1 aligns across 8 bases. The CDR3 has 12 amino acids. V was pared by 6 bases and J by 3 bases, with 0 bases of the junction left unmatched. Germline V CDR1 and CDR2: SNHLY, FYNNEI. The CDR3 sequence: CASRTGDTEAFF. CDR3 nucleotides: TGTGCCAGCAGGACAGGGGACACTGAAGCTTTCTTT. Full variable domain (rest looked up from reference TRBV2 and TRBJ1-1): EPEVTQTPSHQVTQMGQEVILRCVPISNHLYFYWYRQILGQKVEFLVSFYNNEISEKSEIFDDQFSVERPDGSNFTLKIRSTKLEDSAMYFCASRTGDTEAFFGQGTRLTVV.

The chain recombines TRBV7-9 with TRBJ1-6, with TRBD1 matching over 7 bases. The J segment lost 7 bases and the V segment lost 1 base, leaving 10 bases of the junction unmatched. The length of the CDR3 is 17 residues. Germline V lookup: CDR1 SEHNR, CDR2 FQNEAQ (reference sequence). The CDR3 here is CASSLEGQVHSNSPLHF. The CDR3 DNA is TGTGCCAGCAGCTTAGAAGGACAGGTCCATAGCAATTCACCCCTCCACTTT.

This chain uses TRBV12-3 or TRBV12-4 with TRBJ1-1; D unresolved. The CDR3 has 12 residues. With 6 bases removed from V and 5 bases from J, the gap between germline ends came to 10 bases. The CDR3 DNA follows: TGTGCCAGCAGCTATGGTATGACTGAAGCTTTCTTT. Residues: CASSYGMTEAFF.

The V gene is TRBV27, the J gene TRBJ2-7; TRBD2 matches 7 bases. The germline V gene encodes CDR1 MNHEY and CDR2 SMNVEV (reference sequence). CDR3 length: 17 residues. V lost 3 bases and J lost 2; bases outside the gene matches: 13. The CDR3, as DNA: TGTGCCAGCAGTTTTTCCCCTACTAGCGCTGGGACCTACGAGCAGTACTTC. Its translation: CASSFSPTSAGTYEQYF.

The V gene is TRBV30, the J gene TRBJ1-2; 7 bases line up with TRBD1. V trimming: 4 bases; J trimming: 3 bases; junction bases outside the gene matches: 8. The germline V gene has CDR1 GTSNPN and CDR2 SVGIG (reference sequence). The CDR3 contains 14 residues. The CDR3 region has the DNA TGTGCCTGGAACCGGGACAGCACCTACTATGGCTACACCTTC. Translated: CAWNRDSTYYGYTF.

This chain links TRBV5-1 with TRBJ2-3, with unresolved D. The CDR3 spans 12 residues. In germline, CDR1 is SGHRS, CDR2 YFSETQ. V dropped 4 bases and J dropped 3 bases, with 6 bases sitting between them. The DNA for the CDR3 is TGCGCCAGCAGCGTGGGGACAGATACGCAGTATTTT. This translates into CASSVGTDTQYF.

This rearrangement joins TRBV20-1 to TRBJ2-3; D call uncertain. The CDR3 is 13 residues long. Germline loops: CDR1 DFQATT, CDR2 SNEGSKA (reference sequence). V dropped 3 bases and J dropped 3 bases, with 10 bases sitting between them. The CDR3 sequence is CSASSSGTDTQYF. DNA for the CDR3: TGCAGTGCTAGTTCTTCTGGGACAGATACGCAGTATTTT.

The chain links TRBV2 to TRBJ1-1, with no clear D. The CDR3 runs to 15 residues. Germline lookup yields CDR1 SNHLY and CDR2 FYNNEI. The V and J ends lost 1 base and 2 bases respectively, with 11 bases between them. CDR3 sequence reads: CASSEVGPPNTEAFF. CDR3 nucleotide sequence: TGTGCCAGCAGTGAAGTAGGTCCTCCCAACACTGAAGCTTTCTTT.

CDR3 DNA: TGTGCCAGCAGCTCTTCGGGGCGGGGGAACACTGAAGCTTTCTTT. Encoded protein: CASSSSGRGNTEAFF. V and J are TRBV7-9 and TRBJ1-1; a possible D gene is TRBD1 (5 bases). The CDR3 length is 15 residues. V was shortened by 4 bases and J by 1 base, with 13 bases between the two germline ends. CDR1 SEHNR and CDR2 FQNEAQ come from the germline V gene (reference sequence).

The chain joins TRBV19 to TRBJ1-1, with 7 bases fitting TRBD1. Trimming at V came to 8 bases and at J to 0 bases, leaving 9 bases not matched to a gene. The CDR3 covers 15 residues. From germline, CDR1 is LNHDA and CDR2 SQIVND (reference sequence). DNA for the CDR3: TGTGCCAGTGGATTACTGGGACAGCTGAACACTGAAGCTTTCTTT. Its translation is CASGLLGQLNTEAFF.

This rearrangement joins TRBV5-4 to TRBJ1-2, with 7 positions matching TRBD1. The CDR3 has 17 amino acids. Germline V CDR1 and CDR2: SGHNT, YYREEE (reference sequence). V trimming: 0 bases; J trimming: 3 bases; junction bases outside the gene matches: 11. The CDR3 bases are TGTGCCAGCAGCTTGGCAGGGACAGAAGCCCGCTACTATGGCTACACCTTC. It yields the protein CASSLAGTEARYYGYTF.

The chain recombines TRBV7-6 with TRBJ2-5, with D hard to call. Between the trimmed V and J ends, which lost 1 base and 0 bases, there was a span of 0 bases. This CDR3 spans 12 amino acids. Germline-derived CDR1 and CDR2 are SGHVS and FNYEAQ. The CDR3, as DNA: TGTGCCAGCAGCTTAGACCAAGAGACCCAGTACTTC. Encoded protein: CASSLDQETQYF.

This chain joins TRBV7-2 and TRBJ2-5; tentatively, D is TRBD2 (6 bases). The length of the CDR3 is 14 residues. Per germline, CDR1 SGHTA and CDR2 FQGNSA. Trimming shortened V by 1 base and J by 5 bases, and 11 bases separated the two germline ends. CDR3 loop: CASSLGPRGETQYF. The CDR3 DNA reads TGTGCCAGCAGCTTAGGACCACGGGGGGAGACCCAGTACTTC.

The rearrangement uses TRBV4-1 and TRBJ1-1; D is unclear. Germline-derived CDR1 and CDR2 are MGHRA and YSYEKL. The length of the CDR3 is 14 residues. Trimming cost V 2 bases and J 6 bases, with 13 bases left between them. The CDR3 DNA sequence: TGCGCCAGCAGCCAATTTACCCCGGCCGCTGAAGCTTTCTTT. Protein sequence: CASSQFTPAAEAFF.

The chain carries TRBV5-1 and TRBJ1-1, with a possible D match to TRBD1 (6 bases). Germline V lookup: CDR1 SGHRS, CDR2 YFSETQ. The V and J ends lost 4 bases and 1 base respectively, with 14 bases between them. This CDR3 spans 15 amino acids. The CDR3 DNA sequence: TGCGCCAGCAGCGCTTATTTGGGGGCGAACACTGAAGCTTTCTTT. Residues: CASSAYLGANTEAFF.

This clone was observed a few times. J is TRBJ2-7 and V is TRBV6-1; no firm D call. This CDR3 contains 15 residues. Germline V gene data show CDR1 as MNHNS and CDR2 as SASEGT. V dropped 1 base and J dropped 2 bases, with 12 bases sitting between them. The CDR3 region is CASSEDHVMAYEQYF. The CDR3 DNA reads TGTGCCAGCAGTGAAGACCATGTTATGGCCTACGAGCAGTACTTC.

The V call is TRBV11-2, the J call TRBJ2-5; TRBD2 might be the D (5 bases). V was pared by 7 bases and J by 9 bases, with 15 bases between. CDR1 SGHAT and CDR2 FQNNGV come from the germline V gene. This CDR3 has 12 residues. CDR3 DNA sequence: TGTGCCAGCACCCACGACCCCGGGGCCCAGTACTTC. Its protein product is CASTHDPGAQYF.

This rearrangement joins TRBV11-2 to TRBJ2-5; D might be TRBD1 or TRBD2, each matching 6 bases. Trimming pared 5 bases from V and 2 bases from J, leaving 18 bases between. Per germline, CDR1 SGHAT and CDR2 FQNNGV. The CDR3 has 16 residues. Written as DNA, the CDR3 is TGTGCCAGCAGCAGCAGAGGGGGGCAGGGTCAAGAGACCCAGTACTTC. It specifies CASSSRGGQGQETQYF.

The chain employs TRBV5-4 and TRBJ1-4; D is undetermined. The CDR3 contains 15 residues. V was pared by 3 bases and J by 5 bases, with 14 bases between. Per germline, CDR1 SGHNT and CDR2 YYREEE (reference sequence). This chain's CDR3 is CASSSSAGENEKLFF. Written as DNA, the CDR3 is TGTGCCAGCAGCTCCTCGGCGGGCGAAAATGAAAAACTGTTTTTT. The entire variable domain, with the rest obtained from reference TRBV5-4 and TRBJ1-4, is as follows: ETGVTQSPTHLIKTRGQQVTLRCSSQSGHNTVSWYQQALGQGPQFIFQYYREEENGRGNFPPRFSGLQFPNYSSELNVNALELDDSALYLCASSSSAGENEKLFFGSGTQLSVL.